This T cell receptor (beta chain) was captured in a study of blood T cell repertoires in COVID-19. Clones were read by immunoSEQ multiplex PCR, and TCRdb kept only the in-frame ones, dropping some. The table shows under 300,000 clones, with roughly 80% occurring only once. The CDR3 totals 15 residues. The germline V gene has CDR1 MRHNA and CDR2 SNTAGT. V lost 6 bases and J lost 4; bases outside the gene matches: 8. The chain is built from TRBV6-4 and TRBJ2-2, with TRBD1 identical over 7 bases. Specimen: peripheral blood. This clonotype was obtained from a woman over 75 with active or convalescent COVID-19. In DNA, the CDR3 is TGTGCCAGCAGCCCACAGGGGATCAGCACCGGGGAGCTGTTTTTT. Translated, it gives CASSPQGISTGELFF.